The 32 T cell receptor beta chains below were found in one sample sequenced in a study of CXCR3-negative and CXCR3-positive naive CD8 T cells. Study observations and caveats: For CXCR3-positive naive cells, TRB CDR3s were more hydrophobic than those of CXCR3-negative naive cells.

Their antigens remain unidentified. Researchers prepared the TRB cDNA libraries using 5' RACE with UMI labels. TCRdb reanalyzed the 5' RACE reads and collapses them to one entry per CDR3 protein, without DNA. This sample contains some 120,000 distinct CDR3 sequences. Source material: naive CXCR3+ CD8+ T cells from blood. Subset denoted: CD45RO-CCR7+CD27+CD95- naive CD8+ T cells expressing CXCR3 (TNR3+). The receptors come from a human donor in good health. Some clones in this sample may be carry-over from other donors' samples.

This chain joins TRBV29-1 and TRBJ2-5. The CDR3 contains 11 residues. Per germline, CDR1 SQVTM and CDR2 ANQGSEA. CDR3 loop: CSVETGETQYF.

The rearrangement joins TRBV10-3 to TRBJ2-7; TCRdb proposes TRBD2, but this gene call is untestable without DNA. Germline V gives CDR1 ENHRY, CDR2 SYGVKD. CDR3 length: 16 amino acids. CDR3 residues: CAITPGLAGSGYEQYF.

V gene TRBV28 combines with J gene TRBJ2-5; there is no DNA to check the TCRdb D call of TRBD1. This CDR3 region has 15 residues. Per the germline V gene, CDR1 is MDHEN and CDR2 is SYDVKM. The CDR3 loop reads CASSSPFLAEETQYF.

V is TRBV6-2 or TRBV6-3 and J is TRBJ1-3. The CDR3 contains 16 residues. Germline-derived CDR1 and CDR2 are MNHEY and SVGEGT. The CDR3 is CASSYRRGDSGNTIYF.

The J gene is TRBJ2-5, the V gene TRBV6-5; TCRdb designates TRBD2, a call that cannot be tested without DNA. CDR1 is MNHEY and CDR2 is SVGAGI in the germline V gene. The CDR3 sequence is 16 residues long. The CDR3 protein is CASRLRLAGDRETQYF.

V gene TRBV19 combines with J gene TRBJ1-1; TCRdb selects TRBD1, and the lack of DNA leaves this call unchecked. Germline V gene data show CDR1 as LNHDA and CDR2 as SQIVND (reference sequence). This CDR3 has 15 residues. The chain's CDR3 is CASSDRDKSYTEAFF.

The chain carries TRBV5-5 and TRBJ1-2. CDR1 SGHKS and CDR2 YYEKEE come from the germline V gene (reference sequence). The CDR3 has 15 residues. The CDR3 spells CASSLAPSDTPSYTF. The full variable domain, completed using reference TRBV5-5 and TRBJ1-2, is DAGVTQSPTHLIKTRGQQVTLRCSPISGHKSVSWYQQVLGQGPQFIFQYYEKEERGRGNFPDRFSARQFPNYSSELNVNALLLGDSALYLCASSLAPSDTPSYTFGSGTRLTVV.

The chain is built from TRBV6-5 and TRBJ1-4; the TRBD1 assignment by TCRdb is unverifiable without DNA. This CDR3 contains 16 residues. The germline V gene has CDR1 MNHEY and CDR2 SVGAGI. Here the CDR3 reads CASSYGQGGVGEKLFF.

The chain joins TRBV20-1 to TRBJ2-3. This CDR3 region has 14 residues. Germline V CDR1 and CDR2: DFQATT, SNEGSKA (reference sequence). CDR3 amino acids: CSARRHESTDTQYF.

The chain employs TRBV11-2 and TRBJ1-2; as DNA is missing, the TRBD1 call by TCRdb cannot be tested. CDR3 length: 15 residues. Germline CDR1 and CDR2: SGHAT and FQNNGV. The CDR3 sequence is CASTLGALANYGYTF.

CDR3 amino acids: CASSQDFRSSGVYGYTF. The gene calls are TRBV14 and TRBJ1-2; TCRdb reports TRBD1, a call that lacks DNA to check it against. Germline CDR1 SGHDN, CDR2 FVKESK. The CDR3 totals 17 residues.

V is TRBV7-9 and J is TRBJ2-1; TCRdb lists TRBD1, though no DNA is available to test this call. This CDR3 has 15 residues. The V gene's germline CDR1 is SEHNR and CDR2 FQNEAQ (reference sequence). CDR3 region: CASSFAGGLVNEQFF.

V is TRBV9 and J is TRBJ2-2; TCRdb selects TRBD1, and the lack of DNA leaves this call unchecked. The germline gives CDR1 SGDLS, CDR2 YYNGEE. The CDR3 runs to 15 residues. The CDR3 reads CASSVDRVDTGELFF.

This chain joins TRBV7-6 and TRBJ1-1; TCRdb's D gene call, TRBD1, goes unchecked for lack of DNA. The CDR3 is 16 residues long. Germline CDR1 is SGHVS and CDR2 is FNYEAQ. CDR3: CASSLDPGQGNTEAFF. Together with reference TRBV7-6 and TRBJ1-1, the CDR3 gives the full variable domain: GAGVSQSPRYKVTKRGQDVALRCDPISGHVSLYWYRQALGQGPEFLTYFNYEAQQDKSGLPNDRFSAERPEGSISTLTIQRTEQRDSAMYRCASSLDPGQGNTEAFFGQGTRLTVV.

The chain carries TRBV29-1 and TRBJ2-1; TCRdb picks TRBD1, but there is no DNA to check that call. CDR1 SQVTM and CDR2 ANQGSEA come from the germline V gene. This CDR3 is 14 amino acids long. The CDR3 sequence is CSVAPGQGANEQFF.

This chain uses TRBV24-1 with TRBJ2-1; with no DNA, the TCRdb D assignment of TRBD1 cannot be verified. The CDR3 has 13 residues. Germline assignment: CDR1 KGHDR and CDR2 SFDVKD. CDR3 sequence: CATSDLSGNEQFF.

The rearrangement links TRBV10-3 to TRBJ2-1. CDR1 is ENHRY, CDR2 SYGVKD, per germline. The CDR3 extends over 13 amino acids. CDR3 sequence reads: CAIRTESYNEQFF.

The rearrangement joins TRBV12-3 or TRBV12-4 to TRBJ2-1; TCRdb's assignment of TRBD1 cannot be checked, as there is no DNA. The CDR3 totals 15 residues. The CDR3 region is CASSLGQGAWNEQFF.

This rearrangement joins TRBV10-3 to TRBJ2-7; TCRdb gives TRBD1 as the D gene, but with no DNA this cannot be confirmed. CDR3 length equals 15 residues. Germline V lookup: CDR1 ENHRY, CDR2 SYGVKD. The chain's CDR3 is CAISETWTGWSEQYF.

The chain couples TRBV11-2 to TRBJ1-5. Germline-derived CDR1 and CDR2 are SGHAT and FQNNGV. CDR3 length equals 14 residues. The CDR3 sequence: CASSWGSGNQPQHF.

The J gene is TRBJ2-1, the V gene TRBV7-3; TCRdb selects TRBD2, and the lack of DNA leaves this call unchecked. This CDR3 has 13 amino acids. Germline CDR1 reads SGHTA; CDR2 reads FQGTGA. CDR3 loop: CASGTSGRTEQFF.

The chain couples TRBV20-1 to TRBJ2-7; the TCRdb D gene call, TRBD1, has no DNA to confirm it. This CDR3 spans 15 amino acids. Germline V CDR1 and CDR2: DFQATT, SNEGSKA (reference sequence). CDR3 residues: CSATPRTGDSYEQYF.

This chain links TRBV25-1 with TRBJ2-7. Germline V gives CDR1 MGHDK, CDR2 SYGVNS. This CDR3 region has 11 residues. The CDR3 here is CASSALYEQYF.

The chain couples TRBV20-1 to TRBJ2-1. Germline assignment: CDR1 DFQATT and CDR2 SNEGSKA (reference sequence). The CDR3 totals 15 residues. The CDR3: CSARGSAESYNEQFF.

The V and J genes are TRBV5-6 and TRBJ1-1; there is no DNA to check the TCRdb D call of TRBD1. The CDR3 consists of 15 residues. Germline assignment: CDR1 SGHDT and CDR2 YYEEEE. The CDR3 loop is CASSPLPGADTEAFF.

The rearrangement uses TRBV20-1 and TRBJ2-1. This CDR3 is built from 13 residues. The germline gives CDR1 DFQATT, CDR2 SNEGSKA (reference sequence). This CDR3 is CSAREPDYNEQFF.

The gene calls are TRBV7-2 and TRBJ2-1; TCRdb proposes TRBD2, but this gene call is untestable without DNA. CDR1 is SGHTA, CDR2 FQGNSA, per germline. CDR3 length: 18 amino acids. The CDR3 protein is CASSLVWLAGGIVNEQFF.

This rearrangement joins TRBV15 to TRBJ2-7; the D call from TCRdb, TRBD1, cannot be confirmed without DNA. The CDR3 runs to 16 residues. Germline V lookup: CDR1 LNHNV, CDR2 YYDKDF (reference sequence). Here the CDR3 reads CATSRLGQASSYEQYF.

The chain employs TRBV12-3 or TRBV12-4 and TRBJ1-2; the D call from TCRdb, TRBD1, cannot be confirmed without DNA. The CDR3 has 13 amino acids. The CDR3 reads CASSLGQGHGYTF.

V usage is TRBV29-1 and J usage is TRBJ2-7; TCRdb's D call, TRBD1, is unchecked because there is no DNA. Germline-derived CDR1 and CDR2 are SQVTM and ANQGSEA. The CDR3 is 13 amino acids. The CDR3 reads CSVEGQGIYEQYF.

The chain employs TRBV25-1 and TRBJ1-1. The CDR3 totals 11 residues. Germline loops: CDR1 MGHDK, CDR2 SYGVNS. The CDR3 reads CASRDNTEAFF.

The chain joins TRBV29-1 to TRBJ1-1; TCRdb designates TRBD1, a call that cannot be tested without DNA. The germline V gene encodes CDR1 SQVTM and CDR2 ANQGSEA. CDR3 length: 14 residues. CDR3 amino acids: CSVGYGGMNTEAFF.